This passage covers 27 T cell receptor beta chains from one sample sequenced in a study of post-analysis software for immune sequencing data. Study-level findings and limits: Elevated frequency relative to controls characterized roughly five TRBV segments in patients, TRBV5-6, TRBV5-1 and TRBV20-1 among them.

The TCR beta cDNA libraries carried unique molecular identifiers. Using its own MiXCR run on the PCR reads, TCRdb lists one record per CDR3 protein. This table has hundreds of thousands of distinct CDR3 sequences, around 50% appearing once. No antigen has been assigned to these receptors. The specimen was blood. The receptors derive from a girl between 5 and 17 years old with multiple sclerosis.

The table lists this clonotype with a count of one. The genes are TRBV7-9 and TRBJ2-4; a weak D match, TRBD1 (6 bases). The J call is uncertain, as TRBJ2-7 better fits the DNA end. This CDR3 has 15 residues. Germline V gene lookup returns CDR1 SEHNR and CDR2 FQNEAQ (reference sequence). The CDR3 DNA is TGTGCCAGCAGCTTTTCCAGGGGCGCGGGCAACGAGCAGTACTTC. This sequence encodes CASSFSRGAGNEQYF.

The chain carries TRBV5-1 and TRBJ2-3; 10 bases are shared with TRBD2. V was pared by 0 bases and J by 2 bases, with 6 bases of the junction left unmatched. This CDR3 is 17 amino acids long. Looked up from germline, CDR1 is SGHRS and CDR2 is YFSETQ. The DNA of the CDR3 is TGCGCCAGCAGCTTGGAAATTAGCGGGAGGACCACAGATACGCAGTATTTT. It specifies CASSLEISGRTTDTQYF.

This chain links TRBV20-1 with TRBJ2-3; 8 bases match TRBD2. The CDR3 runs 15 residues. Germline lookup yields CDR1 DFQATT and CDR2 SNEGSKA (reference sequence). Trimming cost V 2 bases and J 3 bases; bases outside gene matches: 7. The CDR3 bases are TGCAGTGCTAGATGGGCGGGAGGTTTTACAGATACGCAGTATTTT. It translates to CSARWAGGFTDTQYF.

A few counts support this clonotype. This rearrangement joins TRBV29-1 to TRBJ2-7; 9 positions agree with TRBD2. This CDR3 spans 14 amino acids. CDR1 is SQVTM, CDR2 ANQGSEA, per germline. With V trimmed by 5 bases and J by 0 bases, 5 bases remained unmatched. Here the CDR3 DNA reads TGCAGCGTTATGACTAGCGGTAGCTCCTACGAGCAGTACTTC. Protein product: CSVMTSGSSYEQYF.

This sequence joins TRBV6-6 and TRBJ2-6; a weak D match, TRBD2 (5 bases). Germline V gene lookup returns CDR1 MNHNY and CDR2 SVGAGI (reference sequence). This CDR3 comprises 17 residues. Trimming took 6 bases from V and 3 from J, leaving 18 bases between them. As DNA, the CDR3 is TGTGCCAGCAGCCCTGAGGGTATCATAGTTGGGGCCAACGTCCTGACTTTC. This encodes CASSPEGIIVGANVLTF.

The chain uses TRBV12-3 or TRBV12-4 and TRBJ1-2; TRBD1 matches 7 bases. There are 15 residues in the CDR3. V trimming: 5 bases; J trimming: 7 bases; junction bases outside the gene matches: 13. This CDR3 is CASSHRPQGRSGYTF. CDR3 nucleotides: TGTGCCAGCAGTCACCGCCCACAGGGGCGGAGTGGCTACACCTTC.

The V call is TRBV5-1, the J call TRBJ2-6, with D unclear. CDR1 is SGHRS and CDR2 is YFSETQ in the germline V gene. Trimming took off 3 bases at V and 9 bases at J, with 13 bases between the two ends. CDR3 length equals 14 residues. The CDR3 DNA is TGCGCCAGCAGCTCTGGAAACAGCTACAACGTCCTGACTTTC. It specifies CASSSGNSYNVLTF.

This chain connects TRBV20-1 to TRBJ2-7; D gene unclear. The CDR3 sequence is 13 residues long. Germline V gene lookup returns CDR1 DFQATT and CDR2 SNEGSKA (reference sequence). V was pared by 1 base and J by 7 bases, with 14 bases between. DNA for the CDR3: TGCAGTGCTAGAGCCTCACTAACGGGTGAGCAGTACTTC. Protein sequence: CSARASLTGEQYF.

This clonotype appeared once. This chain uses TRBV5-6 with TRBJ1-1, with D tentatively TRBD1 (6 bases). The CDR3 loop spans 13 amino acids. V lost 3 bases to trimming and J lost 6 bases, with 12 bases between them. Germline CDR1 reads SGHDT; CDR2 reads YYEEEE. The CDR3 protein is CASSSAGVSEAFF. The CDR3 DNA sequence: TGTGCCAGCAGCTCAGCAGGGGTTTCTGAAGCTTTCTTT.

The CDR3 nucleotides read TGTGCCAGCAGCGCCGCGGTAGGGACTGGCTACACCTTC. Translating gives CASSAAVGTGYTF. The rearrangement joins TRBV6-1 to TRBJ1-2; D possibly corresponds to TRBD1 (5 bases). V gave up 6 bases and J gave up 7 bases, with 15 bases separating them. CDR3 length: 13 residues. Germline V gene lookup returns CDR1 MNHNS and CDR2 SASEGT.

The gene calls are TRBV12-5 and TRBJ1-5; D uncertain. The V gene lost 6 bases and the J gene lost 0 bases, with 6 bases spanning the gap. Germline V gene data show CDR1 as LGHNT and CDR2 as FRNRAP. The CDR3 contains 13 residues. CDR3 nucleotide sequence: TGTGCTAGTGGAGGGTATAGCAATCAGCCCCAGCATTTT. Its protein product is CASGGYSNQPQHF.

This clonotype was counted many times. The V call is TRBV5-1, the J call TRBJ2-7, with D tentatively TRBD1 or TRBD2 (5 bases each). The CDR3 sequence is 14 residues long. Germline CDR1 SGHRS, CDR2 YFSETQ. Trimming took 4 bases from V and 0 from J, leaving 11 bases between them. CDR3 loop: CASSEGPSSYEQYF. CDR3 sequence (DNA): TGCGCCAGCAGCGAGGGGCCCAGCTCCTACGAGCAGTACTTC. The complete variable domain, with remaining parts taken from reference TRBV5-1 and TRBJ2-7, reads KAGVTQTPRYLIKTRGQQVTLSCSPISGHRSVSWYQQTPGQGLQFLFEYFSETQRNKGNFPGRFSGRQFSNSRSEMNVSTLELGDSALYLCASSEGPSSYEQYFGPGTRLTVT.

This chain joins TRBV5-1 and TRBJ2-4, with D perhaps TRBD2 (5 bases). The DNA matches TRBJ2-5 better at its end, which makes the J call doubtful. Germline V gene lookup returns CDR1 SGHRS and CDR2 YFSETQ. The CDR3 totals 16 residues. CDR3 nucleotide sequence: TGCGCCAGCACCCTGGGAAGGAGCAGAGGGTTGGAGACCCAGTACTTC. It is translated as CASTLGRSRGLETQYF.

This clonotype showed up just a few times. This sequence joins TRBV29-1 and TRBJ2-3; 9 bases agree with TRBD1. Per germline, CDR1 SQVTM and CDR2 ANQGSEA. This CDR3 is built from 15 residues. The V and J ends lost 4 bases and 3 bases, in that order; junction bases with no gene match: 8. CDR3 region: CSVAWGTGLTDTQYF. The CDR3 DNA reads TGCAGCGTTGCCTGGGGGACAGGGTTAACAGATACGCAGTATTTT.

The chain has TRBV5-1 and TRBJ1-1; no reliable D call. Germline V gives CDR1 SGHRS, CDR2 YFSETQ. The CDR3 length is 13 residues. Trimming took 3 bases from V and 5 from J, leaving 11 bases between them. CDR3 sequence: CASSSREITEAFF. CDR3 DNA sequence: TGCGCCAGCAGCTCAAGGGAGATAACTGAAGCTTTCTTT.

The chain carries TRBV5-1 and TRBJ2-1; D may correspond to TRBD1 or TRBD2 (5 bases each). The V gene lost 0 bases and the J gene lost 5 bases, with 15 bases spanning the gap. The CDR3 spans 16 residues. Germline CDR1 reads SGHRS; CDR2 reads YFSETQ. For the CDR3, the DNA is TGCGCCAGCAGCTTGGTCTTTTTCGGGGCGCACAATGAGCAGTTCTTC. Encoded protein: CASSLVFFGAHNEQFF. Variable domain in full (rest from reference TRBV5-1 and TRBJ2-1): KAGVTQTPRYLIKTRGQQVTLSCSPISGHRSVSWYQQTPGQGLQFLFEYFSETQRNKGNFPGRFSGRQFSNSRSEMNVSTLELGDSALYLCASSLVFFGAHNEQFFGPGTRLTVL.

The J gene is TRBJ2-7, the V gene TRBV14; possibly TRBD2 for D (6 bases). Per germline, CDR1 SGHDN and CDR2 FVKESK. V shed 5 bases and J shed 6 bases, with 20 bases lying between them. CDR3 length: 15 amino acids. The chain's CDR3 is CASSTRTTHYVEQYF. CDR3 DNA sequence: TGTGCCAGCAGCACCCGGACTACTCACTACGTCGAGCAGTACTTC.

The rearrangement uses TRBV5-1 and TRBJ2-7; D unclear. Between the trimmed V and J ends, which lost 2 bases and 2 bases, there was a span of 14 bases. Germline CDR1 reads SGHRS; CDR2 reads YFSETQ. The CDR3 runs 15 residues. The CDR3 region is CASSLPGSDTYEQYF. CDR3 nucleotides: TGCGCCAGCAGCTTACCCGGTTCCGATACCTACGAGCAGTACTTC.

The V gene is TRBV28, the J gene TRBJ2-7; D could derive from TRBD1 or TRBD2 (5 bases each). Germline-derived CDR1 and CDR2 are MDHEN and SYDVKM. Trimming pared 7 bases from V and 2 bases from J, leaving 12 bases between. The CDR3 runs to 13 residues. Here the CDR3 reads CASNLVGAYEQYF. The CDR3 DNA reads as TGTGCCAGCAACTTGGTGGGGGCCTACGAGCAGTACTTC.

The CDR3 spells CASSRASGAGDTQYF. The CDR3 bases are TGCGCCAGCAGCCGTGCAAGTGGGGCGGGAGATACGCAGTATTTT. V gene TRBV5-1 combines with J gene TRBJ2-3; D might be TRBD1 or TRBD2, each matching 5 bases. From germline, CDR1 is SGHRS and CDR2 YFSETQ. The CDR3 runs to 15 residues. Trimming stripped 4 bases from V and 5 bases from J, with 17 bases between.

The chain combines TRBV30 with TRBJ2-7; no reliable D call. Trimming took 8 bases from V and 0 from J, leaving 8 bases between them. CDR1 GTSNPN and CDR2 SVGIG come from the germline V gene (reference sequence). The CDR3 loop spans 11 amino acids. The chain's CDR3 is CARSDSYEQYF. In nucleotides, the CDR3 is TGTGCCCGCTCCGACTCCTACGAGCAGTACTTC.

V gene TRBV20-1 combines with J gene TRBJ2-1, with TRBD2 matching over 10 bases. Germline V gene data show CDR1 as DFQATT and CDR2 as SNEGSKA (reference sequence). The CDR3 is 14 amino acids. Unmatched junction bases numbered 8, after V lost 6 bases and J lost 6 bases. The CDR3 spells CSAFGLAVPNEQFF. CDR3 bases: TGCAGTGCGTTTGGACTAGCGGTTCCCAATGAGCAGTTCTTC.

This clonotype was observed a handful of times. The gene calls are TRBV29-1 and TRBJ2-1; 12 bases line up with TRBD2. Germline V gene sequence: CDR1 SQVTM, CDR2 ANQGSEA. CDR3 length: 16 residues. V was clipped by 3 bases and J by 8 bases; unmatched bases: 11. As DNA, the CDR3 is TGCAGCGTTGAGAAGAGACTAGCGGGAGTAAAAGATGAGCAGTTCTTC. It encodes CSVEKRLAGVKDEQFF.

This chain joins TRBV5-1 and TRBJ1-1, with TRBD1 as a possible D gene (6 bases). The CDR3 sequence is 13 residues long. Germline CDR1 is SGHRS and CDR2 is YFSETQ. V lost 4 bases, J lost 3 bases, and 10 bases lay in between. The CDR3 region is CASSSQGYTEAFF. CDR3 nucleotides: TGCGCCAGCAGCAGCCAGGGGTACACTGAAGCTTTCTTT.

The chain combines TRBV20-1 with TRBJ2-4; 14 bases are a match to TRBD2. With the DNA end fitting TRBJ2-7 better, the J assignment may be wrong. The germline CDR1 and CDR2 sequences are DFQATT and SNEGSKA (reference sequence). The CDR3 sequence is 16 residues long. CDR3 coding DNA: TGCAGTGCTAGACGACGGACTAGCGGGAGGAATTACGAGCAGTACTTC. It is translated as CSARRRTSGRNYEQYF.

This clonotype was observed a single time. The V and J genes are TRBV7-9 and TRBJ2-1, with a tentative D call TRBD1 (6 bases). There are 15 residues in the CDR3. V shed 4 bases and J shed 4 bases, with 14 bases lying between them. Germline CDR1 is SEHNR and CDR2 is FQNEAQ (reference sequence). The CDR3 DNA reads as TGTGCCAGCAGCTCAGGGGTAGCCTCTTACAATGAGCAGTTCTTC. This encodes CASSSGVASYNEQFF.

This rearrangement joins TRBV7-9 to TRBJ1-2; tentative D call: TRBD1 (6 bases). Germline CDR1 reads SEHNR; CDR2 reads FQNEAQ (reference sequence). This CDR3 has 16 amino acids. V lost 2 bases and J 2 bases, leaving 15 bases between the germline ends. The CDR3 sequence: CASSLPGAGNNYGYTF. In DNA, the CDR3 is TGTGCCAGCAGCTTACCGGGGGCAGGGAACAACTATGGCTACACCTTC. Full variable domain (rest looked up from reference TRBV7-9 and TRBJ1-2): DTGVSQNPRHKITKRGQNVTFRCDPISEHNRLYWYRQTLGQGPEFLTYFQNEAQLEKSRLLSDRFSAERPKGSFSTLEIQRTEQGDSAMYLCASSLPGAGNNYGYTFGSGTRLTVV.